This entry lists 20 T cell receptor beta chains sequenced from one sample in a study of control samples from healthy donors and cancer patients. Profiling relied on immunoSEQ multiplex PCR, and the TCRdb table lists in-frame clones only, not all of them. This table holds 200,000 to 250,000 clones, about 93% found once. The sample was blood. The receptors here all came from a man in his forties or fifties in good health.

As to this clone: Distinct nucleotide sequences in the sample also encode this CDR3. This chain joins TRBV9 and TRBJ1-1, with 7 bases identical to TRBD1. The ends lost 2 bases at V and 5 bases at J; junction bases unmatched: 3. Germline V gene lookup returns CDR1 SGDLS and CDR2 YYNGEE. The CDR3 contains 13 residues. CDR3 nucleotides: TGTGCCAGCAGCGTCCAGGGGGGGACTGAAGCTTTCTTT. Translation: CASSVQGGTEAFF. Using reference TRBV9 and TRBJ1-1 for the parts outside the CDR3, the full variable domain is DSGVTQTPKHLITATGQRVTLRCSPRSGDLSVYWYQQSLDQGLQFLIQYYNGEERAKGNILERFSAQQFPDLHSELNLSSLELGDSALYFCASSVQGGTEAFFGQGTRLTVV.

The rearrangement joins TRBV5-4 to TRBJ2-2; D is ambiguous. Trimming left V 6 bases short and J 2 bases short, with 8 bases between. The CDR3 totals 13 residues. CDR1 and CDR2 from the germline V gene are SGHNT and YYREEE (reference sequence). In DNA form, the CDR3 reads TGTGCCAGCACACAGACCAACACCGGGGAGCTGTTTTTT. Translating gives CASTQTNTGELFF.

This clone has more than one count but fewer than ten. The chain recombines TRBV2 with TRBJ1-3; tentative D call: TRBD1 (6 bases). The germline V gene has CDR1 SNHLY and CDR2 FYNNEI. V lost 8 bases, J lost 1 base, and 12 bases lay in between. This CDR3 is 14 amino acids long. In DNA form, the CDR3 reads TGTGCCAGCGGACCGCAGGGGTCTGGAAACACCATATATTTT. Translation: CASGPQGSGNTIYF.

This chain uses TRBV11-1 with TRBJ2-7; D is possibly TRBD1 (5 bases). The CDR3 totals 14 residues. The ends were cut back, 7 bases at V and 2 bases at J, with 15 bases in the middle. Germline lookup yields CDR1 SGHAT and CDR2 FQDESV (reference sequence). The DNA for the CDR3 is TGTGCCAGCACCCTAGGGAAAGGGGCCTACGAGCAGTACTTC. This gives the protein CASTLGKGAYEQYF.

The chain uses TRBV10-2 and TRBJ1-1; D not resolved. V shed 6 bases and J shed 6 bases, with 17 bases lying between them. The germline V gene has CDR1 WSHSY and CDR2 SAAADI. The CDR3 sequence is 14 residues long. As DNA, the CDR3 is TGCGCCAGCAGGTTACTACTCGAGGACTCTGAAGCTTTCTTT. It codes for CASRLLLEDSEAFF.

This chain uses TRBV4-3 with TRBJ1-4; a possible D gene is TRBD1 (6 bases). Trimming pared 1 base from V and 7 bases from J, leaving 13 bases between. The CDR3 contains 15 residues. The germline gives CDR1 LGHNA, CDR2 YSLEER. Here the CDR3 DNA reads TGCGCCAGCAGCCAAGGGCAGGGGATTCGTGAAAAACTGTTTTTT. Protein sequence: CASSQGQGIREKLFF.

The rearrangement joins TRBV30 to TRBJ1-1; the D gene is possibly TRBD1 (6 bases). The CDR3 is 13 amino acids. Germline CDR1 reads GTSNPN; CDR2 reads SVGIG (reference sequence). Trimming pared 2 bases from V and 5 bases from J, leaving 12 bases between. The CDR3 sequence is CAWSTEGGTEAFF. The CDR3 DNA reads as TGTGCCTGGAGTACGGAGGGGGGAACTGAAGCTTTCTTT.

The chain combines TRBV30 with TRBJ1-2; a weak D match, TRBD1 (6 bases). V lost 8 bases and J 6 bases, leaving 19 bases between the germline ends. CDR3 length: 13 amino acids. CDR1 GTSNPN and CDR2 SVGIG come from the germline V gene (reference sequence). CDR3 sequence: CARGEGAGDGYTF. The CDR3, as DNA: TGTGCCCGAGGAGAAGGGGCAGGGGATGGCTACACCTTC.

J is TRBJ2-2 and V is TRBV5-4, with 11 bases fitting TRBD2. V shed 4 bases, J shed 8 bases, and the junction held 7 bases outside the gene matches. The CDR3 contains 15 residues. Germline loops: CDR1 SGHNT, CDR2 YYREEE (reference sequence). The CDR3 loop reads CASSLRLAGFGELFF. CDR3 sequence (DNA): TGTGCCAGCAGCCTGAGACTAGCGGGGTTTGGGGAGCTGTTTTTT.

V gene TRBV14 combines with J gene TRBJ2-3; 7 bases agree with TRBD1. The trim removed 4 bases at V and 1 base at J, leaving 5 bases unmatched. Germline V CDR1 and CDR2: SGHDN, FVKESK. CDR3 length: 15 residues. The chain's CDR3 is CASSPTGVGTDTQYF. The CDR3 DNA reads as TGTGCCAGCAGCCCTACAGGGGTTGGCACAGATACGCAGTATTTT.

The chain has TRBV5-1 and TRBJ1-4; no clear D. The germline gives CDR1 SGHRS, CDR2 YFSETQ. The CDR3 has 17 residues. V lost 4 bases to trimming and J lost 0 bases, with 16 bases between them. In nucleotides, the CDR3 is TGCGCCAGCAGCCTGGCGGGTTCCAAAGCAACTAATGAAAAACTGTTTTTT. Translating gives CASSLAGSKATNEKLFF.

CDR3 amino acids: CASSTGSGAKNIQYF. The CDR3 nucleotides read TGTGCCAGCAGTACAGGGTCGGGAGCCAAAAACATTCAGTACTTC. The chain has TRBV28 and TRBJ2-4, with D possibly being TRBD1 (6 bases). This CDR3 is 15 amino acids long. The germline V and J ends were trimmed by 5 bases and 0 bases, with 11 bases remaining between them. CDR1 is MDHEN and CDR2 is SYDVKM in the germline V gene. The full variable domain, completed using reference TRBV28 and TRBJ2-4, is DVKVTQSSRYLVKRTGEKVFLECVQDMDHENMFWYRQDPGLGLRLIYFSYDVKMKEKGDIPEGYSVSREKKERFSLILESASTNQTSMYLCASSTGSGAKNIQYFGAGTRLSVL.

The chain is built from TRBV11-2 and TRBJ1-2, with D perhaps TRBD1 (6 bases). Deletions cut 4 bases from V and 3 bases from J, with 12 bases between. CDR3 length: 14 amino acids. Per germline, CDR1 SGHAT and CDR2 FQNNGV. CDR3 coding DNA: TGTGCCAGCAGCTGGAACAGGGTAGACTATGGCTACACCTTC. Amino acid sequence: CASSWNRVDYGYTF.

CDR3: CASSLVSRGEGQYF. The CDR3 region has the DNA TGCGCCAGCAGCTTGGTTTCGCGGGGGGAAGGGCAGTATTTT. The gene calls are TRBV5-1 and TRBJ2-3; 8 bases match TRBD2. J was trimmed by 11 bases and V by 0 bases; bases with no gene match: 8. Germline V gene data show CDR1 as SGHRS and CDR2 as YFSETQ. The CDR3 is made up of 14 amino acids.

The chain combines TRBV30 with TRBJ1-1, with a weak D call TRBD1 (5 bases). V lost 0 bases, J lost 4 bases, and 15 bases lay in between. Germline CDR1 reads GTSNPN; CDR2 reads SVGIG (reference sequence). This CDR3 has 15 residues. CDR3 sequence: CAWSVLRGRATEAFF. Here the CDR3 DNA reads TGTGCCTGGAGTGTACTGAGGGGACGAGCCACTGAAGCTTTCTTT.

This chain's CDR3 is CASSVTRLNTEAFF. The DNA for the CDR3 is TGCGCCAGCAGTGTCACTAGGCTGAACACTGAAGCTTTCTTT. The chain has TRBV4-1 and TRBJ1-1; no definite D call. Trimming left V 6 bases short and J 0 bases short, with 11 bases between. Germline V CDR1 and CDR2: MGHRA, YSYEKL. CDR3 length: 14 amino acids.

V gene TRBV6-1 combines with J gene TRBJ1-5, with no clear D. CDR1 MNHNS and CDR2 SASEGT come from the germline V gene. The CDR3 consists of 16 residues. V lost 0 bases to trimming and J lost 0 bases, with 9 bases between them. CDR3 sequence: CASSEAPGDSNQPQHF. CDR3 coding DNA: TGTGCCAGCAGTGAAGCACCTGGGGATAGCAATCAGCCCCAGCATTTT.

This rearrangement joins TRBV18 to TRBJ2-5; 7 nucleotides line up with TRBD1. There are 12 residues in the CDR3. The J segment lost 13 bases and the V segment lost 3 bases, leaving 8 bases of the junction unmatched. CDR1 and CDR2 from the germline V gene are KGHSH and LQKENI. Written as DNA, the CDR3 is TGTGCCAGCTCACCTGGAGGACAGGAGAGGTACTTC. This gives the protein CASSPGGQERYF.

The rearrangement joins TRBV10-1 to TRBJ1-2; D possibly corresponds to TRBD1 (6 bases). This CDR3 has 14 amino acids. CDR1 is WNHNN, CDR2 SYGVQD, per germline (reference sequence). The V and J ends lost 4 bases and 1 base respectively, with 10 bases between them. CDR3 DNA: TGCGCCAGCAGTGGAGGGGGATTTAACTATGGCTACACCTTC. Translation: CASSGGGFNYGYTF.

V gene TRBV11-3 combines with J gene TRBJ1-1, with no clear D. Germline values: CDR1 SGHNT, CDR2 YENEEA. The CDR3 is 13 residues long. V gave up 1 base and J gave up 3 bases, with 6 bases separating them. CDR3 DNA sequence: TGTGCCAGCAGCTTAGGAGAGGACACTGAAGCTTTCTTT. As protein: CASSLGEDTEAFF.